The 24 T cell receptor beta chains below come from one sample, sequenced in a study of neurological immune-mediated disorders (dated by TCRdb to about 2019). The library was produced with 5' RACE. These reads were obtained on an Illumina HiSeq 2500. The public reads were run again by TCRdb, first through fastp at Q25 and then through MiXCR, and only productive beta chains were kept. Duplicate CDR3 protein sequences are folded into a single record with the most common DNA and genes. This sample is represented by about 55,000 distinct CDR3 sequences; about 4% of them were singletons. In total, the top ten clones hold 2.5% to 3.5% of the sample. The sample consisted of PBMCs. The receptor source for this set is a man aged 50 to 59 with multiple sclerosis.

This clonotype occurred once. This chain joins TRBV30 and TRBJ2-7; the D is unclear. The germline V gene has CDR1 GTSNPN and CDR2 SVGIG (reference sequence). This CDR3 region has 12 residues. V was trimmed by 0 bases and J by 3 bases, leaving 6 bases between them. For the CDR3, the DNA is TGTGCCTGGAGTGTACTCGGCTACGAGCAGTACTTC. Translated: CAWSVLGYEQYF.

This clonotype was seen ten or more times. The chain carries TRBV20-1 and TRBJ2-1; D might be TRBD1 (6 bases). Per germline, CDR1 DFQATT and CDR2 SNEGSKA (reference sequence). The length of the CDR3 is 12 residues. CDR3 in DNA: TGCAGCCCTAAGGGGGACTACAATGAGCAGTTCTTC. This encodes CSPKGDYNEQFF.

Ten or more counts support this clonotype. CDR3 protein: CASSYGQTNEKLFF. In DNA, the CDR3 is TGTGCCAGCAGTTACGGGCAGACTAATGAAAAACTGTTTTTT. This chain uses TRBV6-2 or TRBV6-3 with TRBJ1-4; the D is unclear. Per the germline V gene, CDR1 is MNHEY and CDR2 is SVGEGT. V was clipped by 2 bases and J by 2 bases, with 6 bases between them. This CDR3 has 14 amino acids.

At least ten counts were recorded for this clonotype. The chain joins TRBV12-3 or TRBV12-4 to TRBJ2-2; D is unclear. Trimming took off 3 bases at V and 4 bases at J, with 15 bases between the two ends. The CDR3 loop spans 16 amino acids. CDR3 sequence: CASSLGSGRTTGELFF. In DNA, the CDR3 is TGTGCCAGCAGTTTGGGTTCCGGGCGTACCACCGGGGAGCTGTTTTTT.

This clonotype has at least ten counts. V gene TRBV12-3 or TRBV12-4 combines with J gene TRBJ2-6, with TRBD1 matching over 7 bases. Trimming took 5 bases from V and 2 from J; bases not matched to a gene: 9. This CDR3 is built from 17 residues. The CDR3 DNA reads TGTGCCAGCAGTCCAGGGACAGCCTTCGCTGGGGCCAACGTCCTGACTTTC. Translating gives CASSPGTAFAGANVLTF.

This clonotype was recorded a few times. This chain uses TRBV5-1 with TRBJ2-3, with 7 bases lining up with TRBD2. V lost 0 bases, J lost 3 bases, and 10 bases stayed unmatched. This CDR3 is 17 amino acids long. Looked up from germline, CDR1 is SGHRS and CDR2 is YFSETQ. CDR3 loop: CASSLGGTTVGTDTQYF. In DNA, the CDR3 is TGCGCCAGCAGCTTGGGAGGGACTACCGTCGGGACAGATACGCAGTATTTT.

At least ten counts were recorded for this clonotype. The chain combines TRBV7-7 with TRBJ2-5, with a weak D call TRBD2 (6 bases). The CDR3 loop spans 15 amino acids. CDR1 is SSHAT and CDR2 is FNYEAQ in the germline V gene (reference sequence). Trimming removed 0 bases from V and 4 bases from J, with 12 bases in between. In DNA, the CDR3 is TGTGCCAGCAGCTTAGCCCGGGAGCCGGGAGAGACCCAGTACTTC. Protein sequence: CASSLAREPGETQYF.

This clonotype was recorded at least ten times. The J gene is TRBJ1-2, the V gene TRBV14; the D is unclear. The CDR3 spans 13 residues. Deletions cut 4 bases from V and 4 bases from J, with 10 bases between. The germline CDR1 and CDR2 sequences are SGHDN and FVKESK. CDR3 loop: CASSPPGRYGYTF. CDR3 bases: TGTGCCAGCAGCCCCCCTGGACGCTATGGCTACACCTTC.

This clonotype has ten or more counts. This chain joins TRBV4-1 and TRBJ2-7; TRBD2 might be the D (7 bases). The CDR3 spans 14 residues. The germline V gene encodes CDR1 MGHRA and CDR2 YSYEKL. Trimming shortened V by 4 bases and J by 2 bases, and 12 bases separated the two germline ends. CDR3 coding DNA: TGCGCCAGCAGCCCAGCGGGACAACCCTACGAGCAGTACTTC. This codes for CASSPAGQPYEQYF.

About this clonotype: The missing conserved phenylalanine or tryptophan at the end of this CDR3 makes a read error likely. The rearrangement joins TRBV20-1 to TRBJ2-7; D may be TRBD2 (7 bases). Germline V gives CDR1 DFQATT, CDR2 SNEGSKA (reference sequence). V was trimmed by 3 bases and J by 3 bases, leaving 15 bases between them. The CDR3 contains 14 residues. Written as DNA, the CDR3 is TGCAGTGCTAGTTTTGCGGGGGCCAACTACGAGCAGTACAAC. This encodes CSASFAGANYEQYN.

At least ten counts were recorded for this clonotype. The rearrangement links TRBV7-6 to TRBJ2-2; 11 bases are a match to TRBD2. The J segment lost 2 bases and the V segment lost 4 bases, leaving 9 bases of the junction unmatched. CDR3 length: 18 amino acids. From germline, CDR1 is SGHVS and CDR2 FNYEAQ. DNA for the CDR3: TGTGCCAGCAGCTACTTAACTAGCGGGGGAGGTAACACCGGGGAGCTGTTTTTT. Protein: CASSYLTSGGGNTGELFF.

This clonotype was counted a few times. As the CDR3 is not closed by the conserved phenylalanine or tryptophan, this likely results from a read error. The chain uses TRBV7-2 and TRBJ2-7; 7 bases align to TRBD1. The ends lost 4 bases at V and 2 bases at J; junction bases unmatched: 5. The germline V gene has CDR1 SGHTA and CDR2 FQGNSA. CDR3 size: 14 residues. The CDR3 nucleotides read TGTGCCAGCAGCTGGAGACAGGGTCCCTACGAGCAGTACTGC. Its protein is CASSWRQGPYEQYC.

In this sample, this clonotype is medium-sized. This sequence joins TRBV27 and TRBJ2-1; a weak D match, TRBD2 (6 bases). Germline V gene data show CDR1 as MNHEY and CDR2 as SMNVEV (reference sequence). The ends were cut back, 7 bases at V and 9 bases at J, with 22 bases in the middle. The CDR3 is 15 residues long. Here the CDR3 DNA reads TGTGCCAGCACCAACCCGGGAGAGGTGTCGGCTGAGCAGTTCTTC. Amino acids: CASTNPGEVSAEQFF.

This clonotype was detected many times. The V call is TRBV5-1, the J call TRBJ1-1; unclear D gene. Germline loops: CDR1 SGHRS, CDR2 YFSETQ. V lost 4 bases to trimming and J lost 2 bases, with 3 bases between them. The CDR3 runs 11 residues. CDR3 nucleotides: TGCGCCAGCAGCGGCAACACTGAAGCTTTCTTT. Amino acid sequence: CASSGNTEAFF.

This sequence joins TRBV10-3 and TRBJ1-2; possibly TRBD1 for D (5 bases). Trimming cost V 6 bases and J 8 bases, with 13 bases left between them. The CDR3 has 12 amino acids. Per germline, CDR1 ENHRY and CDR2 SYGVKD. The CDR3 DNA sequence: TGTGCCATCAGCACCGGGACTAAAGGCTACACCTTC. Its translation is CAISTGTKGYTF.

This clonotype was recorded many times. The J gene is TRBJ1-2, the V gene TRBV6-5, with TRBD1 identical over 9 bases. Germline V gene data show CDR1 as MNHEY and CDR2 as SVGAGI. This CDR3 spans 15 amino acids. Trimming took 2 bases from V and 7 from J; bases not matched to a gene: 8. The CDR3 protein is CASSYQDTGGLGYTF. The CDR3, as DNA: TGTGCCAGCAGTTACCAGGACACAGGGGGCCTTGGCTACACCTTC.

Many counts were recorded for this clonotype. The V call is TRBV6-5, the J call TRBJ2-3; possibly TRBD2 for D (6 bases). This CDR3 has 16 amino acids. CDR1 is MNHEY and CDR2 is SVGAGI in the germline V gene. Trimming took 2 bases from V and 2 from J, leaving 14 bases between them. The CDR3 sequence is CASSYLISGATDTQYF. DNA for the CDR3: TGTGCCAGCAGTTACCTAATTAGCGGAGCCACAGATACGCAGTATTTT.

This clonotype was seen repeatedly, ten times or more. This chain connects TRBV27 to TRBJ2-7; no clear D. The germline V and J ends were trimmed by 0 bases and 3 bases, with 15 bases remaining between them. The CDR3 loop spans 16 amino acids. Per germline, CDR1 MNHEY and CDR2 SMNVEV (reference sequence). CDR3: CASSLSVGSELYEQYF. CDR3 DNA: TGTGCCAGCAGTTTATCTGTGGGATCGGAACTCTACGAGCAGTACTTC.

This clonotype showed up many times. This chain links TRBV11-3 with TRBJ2-1; no clear D gene. The CDR3 is made up of 15 amino acids. CDR1 is SGHNT and CDR2 is YENEEA in the germline V gene. V was clipped by 2 bases and J by 0 bases, with 8 bases between them. CDR3: CASSLTRGSYNEQFF. The CDR3 nucleotides read TGTGCCAGCAGCTTAACGCGCGGCTCCTACAATGAGCAGTTCTTC.

This clonotype was seen ten or more times. The rearrangement joins TRBV15 to TRBJ2-1; 11 bases are a match to TRBD2. Germline CDR1 LNHNV, CDR2 YYDKDF (reference sequence). The CDR3 has 18 residues. With 1 base clipped from V and 3 bases from J, the junction kept 8 bases outside the gene matches. The DNA of the CDR3 is TGTGCCACCAGCAGAGTGGGGGTAGGGACTAGCGGCTACAATGAGCAGTTCTTC. Amino acids: CATSRVGVGTSGYNEQFF.

The rearrangement joins TRBV5-1 to TRBJ1-1; D is unresolved. The CDR3 is 13 amino acids. Trimming removed 0 bases from V and 9 bases from J, with 12 bases in between. The germline gives CDR1 SGHRS, CDR2 YFSETQ. For the CDR3, the DNA is TGCGCCAGCAGCTTGGGTGTCGGTCGCCAAGCTTTCTTT. It encodes CASSLGVGRQAFF.

Many counts were recorded for this clonotype. The rearrangement uses TRBV7-2 and TRBJ2-4; D is possibly TRBD2 (6 bases). Germline values: CDR1 SGHTA, CDR2 FQGNSA. The V gene lost 5 bases and the J gene lost 5 bases, with 25 bases spanning the gap. The CDR3 contains 18 residues. As DNA, the CDR3 is TGTGCCAGCAGCCCTAGGCGGGGTCGGGCCTCGAGGGAAAACATTCAGTACTTC. It yields the protein CASSPRRGRASRENIQYF.

This clonotype has a count of ten or more. The V and J genes are TRBV7-2 and TRBJ1-2, with unresolved D. CDR1 and CDR2 from the germline V gene are SGHTA and FQGNSA. CDR3 length: 14 amino acids. The germline V and J ends were trimmed by 2 bases and 0 bases, with 7 bases remaining between them. CDR3 in amino acids: CASSLTGANYGYTF. The CDR3 region has the DNA TGTGCCAGCAGCTTAACGGGAGCTAACTATGGCTACACCTTC.

A few counts support this clonotype. The rearrangement joins TRBV5-6 to TRBJ2-7; D is possibly TRBD1 or TRBD2 (6 bases each). Germline CDR1 reads SGHDT; CDR2 reads YYEEEE. The V gene lost 4 bases and the J gene lost 0 bases, with 14 bases spanning the gap. The CDR3 has 15 amino acids. The CDR3 region is CASSADRRGSYEQYF. The CDR3 region has the DNA TGTGCCAGCAGCGCCGACAGGAGGGGCTCCTACGAGCAGTACTTC.